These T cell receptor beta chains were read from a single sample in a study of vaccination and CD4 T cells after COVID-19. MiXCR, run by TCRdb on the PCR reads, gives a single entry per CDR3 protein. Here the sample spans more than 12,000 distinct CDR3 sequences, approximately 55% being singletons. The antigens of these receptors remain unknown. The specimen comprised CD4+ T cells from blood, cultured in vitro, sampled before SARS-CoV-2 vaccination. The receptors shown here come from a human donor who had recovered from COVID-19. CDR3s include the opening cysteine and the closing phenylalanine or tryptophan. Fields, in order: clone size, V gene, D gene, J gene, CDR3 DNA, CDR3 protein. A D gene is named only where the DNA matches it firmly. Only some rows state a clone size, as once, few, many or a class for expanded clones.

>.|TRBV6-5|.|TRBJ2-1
TGTGCCAGCAGTTACGCCGTGGGCGTCCTAGGTAATGAGCAGTTCTTC
CASSYAVGVLGNEQFF
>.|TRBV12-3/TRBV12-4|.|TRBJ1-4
TGTGCCAGCAGTTTAGGTGAAAAACTGTTTTTT
CASSLGEKLFF
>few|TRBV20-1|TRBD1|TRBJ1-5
TGCAGTGCTAGGGAAGACAGGGCTGGTCAGCCCCAGCATTTT
CSAREDRAGQPQHF
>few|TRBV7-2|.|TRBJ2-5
TGTGCCAGCAGCCCGACAGGTCGGCGGCAAGAGACCCAGTACTTC
CASSPTGRRQETQYF
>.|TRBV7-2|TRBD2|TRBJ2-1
TGTGCCAGCAGCTCCCGACTAGCGGGATCGGTCAATGAGCAGTTCTTC
CASSSRLAGSVNEQFF
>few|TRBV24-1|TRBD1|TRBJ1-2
TGTGCCACCAGTCAAAGGACAGGGGGTTCTAACTATGGCTACACCTTC
CATSQRTGGSNYGYTF
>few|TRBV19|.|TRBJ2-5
TGTGCCAGTAGTGCTAGGACGGTTGAAGAGACCCAGTACTTC
CASSARTVEETQYF
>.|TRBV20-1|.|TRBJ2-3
TGCAGTGCTGCAGGCAGTAGCACAGATACGCAGTATTTT
CSAAGSSTDTQYF
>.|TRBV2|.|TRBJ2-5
TGTGCCAGCAGTGTAGACTCCCCGACATTAGCTGAGACCCAGTACTTC
CASSVDSPTLAETQYF
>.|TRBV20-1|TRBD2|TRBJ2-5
TGCAGTGCCACTATGCGGGAGGTTTCGGAGACCCAGTACTTC
CSATMREVSETQYF
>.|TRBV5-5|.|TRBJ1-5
TGTGCCAGCAGCTTGGCGGCAGACCATAGCAATCAGCCCCAGCATTTT
CASSLAADHSNQPQHF
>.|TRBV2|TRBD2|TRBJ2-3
TGTGCCAGCAAGCGGGATTTCACAGATACGCAGTATTTT
CASKRDFTDTQYF
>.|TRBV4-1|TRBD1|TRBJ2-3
TGCGCCAGCAGCCATCTAAAAGGACCGGGACAGGGGGCGAAAGGCACAGATACGCAGTATTTT
CASSHLKGPGQGAKGTDTQYF
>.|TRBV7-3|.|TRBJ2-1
TGTGCCAGCAGCCCAAACAGGGACAATGAGCAGTTCTTC
CASSPNRDNEQFF
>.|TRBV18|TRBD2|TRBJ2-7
TGTGCCAGCTCTCGCCAAGCGGGAGGGCTCTTCTACGAGCAGTACTTC
CASSRQAGGLFYEQYF
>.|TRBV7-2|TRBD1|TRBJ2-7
TGTGCCAGCAGCTTCCAACAGGGGGGTGGGTACGAGCAGTACTTC
CASSFQQGGGYEQYF
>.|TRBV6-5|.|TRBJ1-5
TGTGCCAGCAGTTACTCTCCAGATCAGCCCCAGCATTTT
CASSYSPDQPQHF
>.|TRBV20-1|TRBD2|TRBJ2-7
TGCAGTGCTAGAGATGTAGCGGGAGTACAGTACGAGCAGTACTTC
CSARDVAGVQYEQYF
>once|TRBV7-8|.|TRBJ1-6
TGTGCCAGCGGAGAGCAGGGCCACTCCTATAATTCACCCCTCCACTTT
CASGEQGHSYNSPLHF
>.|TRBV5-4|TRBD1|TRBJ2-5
TGTGCCAGCAGCCAACAGGGGCTGGAGACCCAGTACTTC
CASSQQGLETQYF
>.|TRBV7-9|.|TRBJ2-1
TGTGCCAGCAGCTTGGACAGATACAATGAGCAGTTCTTC
CASSLDRYNEQFF
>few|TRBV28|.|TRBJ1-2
TGTGCCAGTCTCCGGGGGCCCATTTATGGCTACACCTTC
CASLRGPIYGYTF
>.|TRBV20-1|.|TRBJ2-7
TGCAGTGCTGTACAGGGCAACGAGCAGTACTTC
CSAVQGNEQYF
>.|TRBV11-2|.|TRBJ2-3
TGTGCCAGCAGCTTAAACAGGGCCACAGATACGCAGTATTTT
CASSLNRATDTQYF